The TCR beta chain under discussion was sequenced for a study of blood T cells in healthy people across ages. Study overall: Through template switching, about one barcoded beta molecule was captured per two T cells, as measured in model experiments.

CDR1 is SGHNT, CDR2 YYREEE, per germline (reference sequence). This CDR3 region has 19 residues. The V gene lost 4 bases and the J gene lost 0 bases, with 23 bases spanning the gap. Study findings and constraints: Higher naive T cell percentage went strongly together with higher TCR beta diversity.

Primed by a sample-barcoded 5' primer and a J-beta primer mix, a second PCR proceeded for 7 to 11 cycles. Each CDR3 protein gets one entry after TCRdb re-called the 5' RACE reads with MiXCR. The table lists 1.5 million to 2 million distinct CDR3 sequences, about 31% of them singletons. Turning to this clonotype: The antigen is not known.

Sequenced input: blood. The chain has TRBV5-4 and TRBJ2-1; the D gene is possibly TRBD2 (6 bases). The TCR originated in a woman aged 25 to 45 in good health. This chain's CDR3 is CASSVAGLAHESSYNEQFF. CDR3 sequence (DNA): TGTGCCAGCAGCGTGGCGGGACTGGCACACGAGAGCTCCTACAATGAGCAGTTCTTC. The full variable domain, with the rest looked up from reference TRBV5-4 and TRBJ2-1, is ETGVTQSPTHLIKTRGQQVTLRCSSQSGHNTVSWYQQALGQGPQFIFQYYREEENGRGNFPPRFSGLQFPNYSSELNVNALELDDSALYLCASSVAGLAHESSYNEQFFGPGTRLTVL.